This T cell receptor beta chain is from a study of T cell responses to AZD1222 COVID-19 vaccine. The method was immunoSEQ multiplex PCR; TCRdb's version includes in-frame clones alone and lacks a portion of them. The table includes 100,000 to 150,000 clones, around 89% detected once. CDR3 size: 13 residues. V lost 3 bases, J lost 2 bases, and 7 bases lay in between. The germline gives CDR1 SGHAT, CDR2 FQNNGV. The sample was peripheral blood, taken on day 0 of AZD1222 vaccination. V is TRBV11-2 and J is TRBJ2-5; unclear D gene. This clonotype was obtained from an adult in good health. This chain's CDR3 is CASSLNSQETQYF. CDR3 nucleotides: TGTGCCAGCAGCTTGAACAGTCAAGAGACCCAGTACTTC.